Below, 23 T cell receptor beta chains from the same sample are listed, as sequenced in a study of blood T cell repertoires in COVID-19. Produced via immunoSEQ multiplex PCR; TCRdb's table is partial and in-frame only. The data contain 100,000 to 150,000 clones, 85% to 90% of them singletons. Specimen: peripheral blood. Receptor source: a man aged 60-69 years with COVID-19, enrolled during active disease.

The chain joins TRBV25-1 to TRBJ2-5; TRBD1 aligns across 9 bases. The V segment lost 2 bases and the J segment 5 bases; nucleotides outside the gene matches: 9. Germline V lookup: CDR1 MGHDK, CDR2 SYGVNS. The CDR3 totals 16 residues. CDR3 sequence reads: CASSERPGQGRETQYF. The CDR3 region has the DNA TGTGCCAGCAGTGAACGGCCGGGACAGGGCAGGGAGACCCAGTACTTC.

The rearrangement joins TRBV7-3 to TRBJ2-7; perhaps TRBD2 as D (5 bases). Per the germline V gene, CDR1 is SGHTA and CDR2 is FQGTGA. V was clipped by 2 bases and J by 6 bases, with 11 bases between them. This CDR3 has 13 residues. CDR3 DNA sequence: TGTGCCAGCAGCTTAGTTCACGCGGGCGAGCAGTACTTC. Its protein product is CASSLVHAGEQYF.

The chain uses TRBV5-4 and TRBJ2-3; D is unresolved. Trimming took off 2 bases at V and 2 bases at J, with 6 bases between the two ends. Germline CDR1 reads SGHNT; CDR2 reads YYREEE (reference sequence). CDR3 length: 13 amino acids. Here the CDR3 reads CASSFLSTDTQYF. CDR3 DNA: TGTGCCAGCAGCTTTCTGTCCACAGATACGCAGTATTTT. Full variable domain (remainder filled in from reference TRBV5-4 and TRBJ2-3): ETGVTQSPTHLIKTRGQQVTLRCSSQSGHNTVSWYQQALGQGPQFIFQYYREEENGRGNFPPRFSGLQFPNYSSELNVNALELDDSALYLCASSFLSTDTQYFGPGTRLTVL.

The chain uses TRBV5-1 and TRBJ2-2, with TRBD1 matching over 8 bases. J was trimmed by 2 bases and V by 5 bases; bases with no gene match: 5. The CDR3 is made up of 15 amino acids. Germline V gives CDR1 SGHRS, CDR2 YFSETQ. The CDR3 nucleotides read TGCGCCAGCAGTACGGACAGGGTTAACACCGGGGAGCTGTTTTTT. It is translated as CASSTDRVNTGELFF.

V usage is TRBV10-1 and J usage is TRBJ2-5; 7 nucleotides align to TRBD2. The junction had 17 bases not matched to a gene; V was cut back by 4 bases and J by 3 bases. The length of the CDR3 is 18 residues. Germline V lookup: CDR1 WNHNN, CDR2 SYGVQD (reference sequence). CDR3 coding DNA: TGCGCCAGCAGTGGAACCCCCGGCAGGGAGGGAGAGGAAGAGACCCAGTACTTC. As protein: CASSGTPGREGEEETQYF.

The J gene is TRBJ2-3, the V gene TRBV24-1; the D gene is possibly TRBD1 (7 bases). Germline V gene data show CDR1 as KGHDR and CDR2 as SFDVKD. V was clipped by 3 bases and J by 3 bases, with 12 bases between them. The CDR3 has 15 amino acids. CDR3 in DNA: TGTGCCACCAGTGATGAACAGGGGAGGACAGATACGCAGTATTTT. Translated, it gives CATSDEQGRTDTQYF.

The genes are TRBV14 and TRBJ2-1; 10 bases fit TRBD2. The germline CDR1 and CDR2 sequences are SGHDN and FVKESK. The CDR3 spans 16 residues. Trimming cost V 3 bases and J 2 bases; bases outside gene matches: 4. The chain's CDR3 is CASSHLLAGAYNEQFF. CDR3 bases: TGTGCCAGCAGCCATCTCCTAGCGGGGGCCTACAATGAGCAGTTCTTC.

The rearrangement uses TRBV12-3 or TRBV12-4 and TRBJ1-5; maybe TRBD1 (6 bases). With 8 bases removed from V and 2 bases from J, the gap between germline ends came to 10 bases. The CDR3 has 13 residues. CDR3 DNA: TGTGCCAGCCAAAAGGGGGGCAATCAGCCCCAGCATTTT. It specifies CASQKGGNQPQHF.

This rearrangement joins TRBV30 to TRBJ2-2; possibly TRBD2 for D (5 bases). The length of the CDR3 is 16 residues. Germline V gene lookup returns CDR1 GTSNPN and CDR2 SVGIG (reference sequence). V dropped 5 bases and J dropped 1 base, with 17 bases sitting between them. DNA of the CDR3: TGTGCCTGGTTGGAGCGGTCGCACCTGAACACCGGGGAGCTGTTTTTT. It translates to CAWLERSHLNTGELFF.

This clone has only one observation. The chain joins TRBV2 to TRBJ2-7; 7 positions match TRBD1. The germline gives CDR1 SNHLY, CDR2 FYNNEI. V shed 4 bases, J shed 0 bases, and the junction held 6 bases outside the gene matches. The length of the CDR3 is 15 residues. CDR3 sequence: CASSGDSTFSYEQYF. The CDR3 DNA follows: TGTGCCAGCAGTGGGGACAGCACCTTCTCCTACGAGCAGTACTTC.

This sequence joins TRBV7-2 and TRBJ1-3; tentative D call: TRBD1 (5 bases). The CDR3 is 13 amino acids. V shed 6 bases and J shed 2 bases, with 8 bases lying between them. Germline CDR1 is SGHTA and CDR2 is FQGNSA. The CDR3 loop reads CASREGAGNTIYF. The CDR3 DNA is TGTGCCAGCAGGGAAGGGGCTGGAAACACCATATATTTT.

This clone was detected only a few times. The chain combines TRBV7-2 with TRBJ1-6, with D maybe TRBD1 (5 bases). Germline V gene lookup returns CDR1 SGHTA and CDR2 FQGNSA. V lost 1 base and J 7 bases, leaving 8 bases between the germline ends. The CDR3 runs 14 residues. Here the CDR3 reads CASSLGTMNSPLHF. The DNA for the CDR3 is TGTGCCAGCAGCTTAGGGACAATGAATTCACCCCTCCACTTT.

V usage is TRBV19 and J usage is TRBJ2-6; 9 bases line up with TRBD1. Germline assignment: CDR1 LNHDA and CDR2 SQIVND (reference sequence). The ends lost 7 bases at V and 2 bases at J; junction bases unmatched: 3. This CDR3 has 15 amino acids. The CDR3 spells CASKQGATGANVLTF. The CDR3 coding sequence is TGTGCCAGTAAACAGGGGGCAACTGGGGCCAACGTCCTGACTTTC.

V gene TRBV6-5 combines with J gene TRBJ2-7; D possibly corresponds to TRBD1 (6 bases). V lost 7 bases and J lost 6, with 19 bases in between. CDR3 length: 14 amino acids. CDR1 and CDR2 (germline): MNHEY, SVGAGI. The CDR3 spells CASKQTGRPAEQYF. CDR3 nucleotide sequence: TGTGCCAGCAAACAAACAGGGCGTCCGGCCGAGCAGTACTTC.

The J gene is TRBJ1-3, the V gene TRBV13; no clear D. CDR3 length equals 14 residues. V was trimmed by 6 bases and J by 5 bases, leaving 14 bases between them. Germline V gene sequence: CDR1 PRHDT, CDR2 FYEKMQ (reference sequence). The CDR3 reads CASRPTTTRNTIYF. The CDR3 nucleotides read TGTGCCAGCAGGCCGACAACCACCCGAAACACCATATATTTT.

The rearrangement links TRBV5-6 to TRBJ1-4; TRBD1 is a possible D gene (5 bases). Germline V gives CDR1 SGHDT, CDR2 YYEEEE. The CDR3 covers 15 residues. The V and J ends lost 3 bases and 7 bases respectively, with 16 bases between them. The CDR3 loop is CASSSSGGFVEKLFF. The CDR3 nucleotides are TGTGCCAGCAGCTCTAGCGGGGGTTTTGTTGAAAAACTGTTTTTT. The full variable domain, rest sourced from reference TRBV5-6 and TRBJ1-4, is DAGVTQSPTHLIKTRGQQVTLRCSPKSGHDTVSWYQQALGQGPQFIFQYYEEEERQRGNFPDRFSGHQFPNYSSELNVNALLLGDSALYLCASSSSGGFVEKLFFGSGTQLSVL.

V and J are TRBV9 and TRBJ2-3; maybe TRBD2 (5 bases). Germline V gives CDR1 SGDLS, CDR2 YYNGEE. The V gene lost 5 bases and the J gene lost 2 bases, with 6 bases spanning the gap. The CDR3 is 12 residues long. Here the CDR3 reads CASRGDTDTQYF. CDR3 in DNA: TGTGCCAGCAGGGGAGACACAGATACGCAGTATTTT. The variable domain in full, with the rest retrieved from reference TRBV9 and TRBJ2-3, is DSGVTQTPKHLITATGQRVTLRCSPRSGDLSVYWYQQSLDQGLQFLIQYYNGEERAKGNILERFSAQQFPDLHSELNLSSLELGDSALYFCASRGDTDTQYFGPGTRLTVL.

The chain carries TRBV5-1 and TRBJ2-7; possibly TRBD2 for D (6 bases). Germline CDR1 reads SGHRS; CDR2 reads YFSETQ. The germline V and J ends were trimmed by 4 bases and 2 bases, with 22 bases remaining between them. The CDR3 length is 17 residues. The CDR3 loop reads CASSPGQSGRAPYEQYF. The CDR3 bases are TGCGCCAGCAGCCCAGGACAAAGCGGGCGGGCTCCCTACGAGCAGTACTTC.

This chain joins TRBV27 and TRBJ1-4; D may be TRBD1 (5 bases). Germline CDR1 and CDR2: MNHEY and SMNVEV (reference sequence). There are 15 residues in the CDR3. Trimming shortened V by 7 bases and J by 8 bases, and 20 bases separated the two germline ends. The CDR3 spells CASTQGGTRAEKLFF. CDR3 in DNA: TGTGCCAGCACCCAAGGTGGGACTCGGGCCGAAAAACTGTTTTTT. Based on the CDR3 plus reference TRBV27 and TRBJ1-4, the full variable domain is EAQVTQNPRYLITVTGKKLTVTCSQNMNHEYMSWYRQDPGLGLRQIYYSMNVEVTDKGDVPEGYKVSRKEKRNFPLILESPSPNQTSLYFCASTQGGTRAEKLFFGSGTQLSVL.

This chain links TRBV11-2 with TRBJ2-7; D may be TRBD2 (6 bases). Germline values: CDR1 SGHAT, CDR2 FQNNGV. This CDR3 is 14 amino acids long. Trimming removed 2 bases at V and 4 bases at J, with 12 bases between. CDR3 sequence: CASSLWNGGYEQYF. In DNA, the CDR3 is TGTGCCAGCAGCTTATGGAACGGAGGGTACGAGCAGTACTTC.

This rearrangement joins TRBV6-5 to TRBJ1-6; TRBD1 might be the D (5 bases). The CDR3 spans 14 residues. V lost 4 bases and J lost 7, with 11 bases in between. Per the germline V gene, CDR1 is MNHEY and CDR2 is SVGAGI. The CDR3 here is CASSSWTTNSPLHF. The CDR3 DNA sequence: TGTGCCAGCAGTTCCTGGACAACAAATTCACCCCTCCACTTT.

The V and J genes are TRBV12-3 or TRBV12-4 and TRBJ1-4; D is undetermined. This CDR3 is 13 amino acids long. Trimming cost V 7 bases and J 7 bases, with 13 bases left between them. The CDR3 nucleotides read TGTGCCAGCACGAGGTCCTTCGGTGAAAAACTGTTTTTT. It yields the protein CASTRSFGEKLFF.

This chain connects TRBV24-1 to TRBJ1-3; 10 bases line up with TRBD1. Trimming removed 5 bases from V and 3 bases from J; junction bases left unmatched: 9. The CDR3 runs to 17 residues. Per the germline V gene, CDR1 is KGHDR and CDR2 is SFDVKD. The CDR3 loop reads CATSANVTGGCGNTIYF. Written as DNA, the CDR3 is TGTGCCACCAGTGCGAATGTGACAGGGGGCTGTGGAAACACCATATATTTT.